This T cell receptor beta chain was identified during a study of T cells in Graves' hyperthyroidism and ophthalmopathy. As for the study in general: It was at initial diagnosis, before any treatment, that peripheral blood was collected.

Trimming took off 0 bases at V and 5 bases at J, with 13 bases between the two ends. Germline V CDR1 and CDR2: SGHAT, FQNNGV. The CDR3 runs to 15 residues. This clonotype was seen repeatedly, ten times or more. The investigators amplified TCR beta CDR3 regions from RNA transcripts. Researchers ran a first-round RT-PCR on the TCR CDR3 using the HTBI primer set. TCRdb passed the multiplex PCR reads through MiXCR, listing each CDR3 protein once. The sample includes 300,000 to 450,000 distinct CDR3 sequences, roughly 13% of them seen just once. Each patient was aged 18 to 65 and had newly diagnosed hyperthyroidism of under 2 months' duration. Diagnosis relied on clinical symptoms, serum thyroxine and TRAb, thyroid ultrasound and orbital computed tomography. It was at first hyperthyroidism diagnosis, before any ophthalmopathy symptoms, that the blood sample was taken.

The origin of this receptor is a man aged 30 to 45 with Graves' hyperthyroidism that later progressed to Graves' ophthalmopathy. Sequenced sample: blood. The chain carries TRBV11-2 and TRBJ2-5, with D tentatively TRBD2 (7 bases). The CDR3 nucleotides are TGTGCCAGCAGCTTAGATCGAGGGGGAGGGGAGACCCAGTACTTC. Protein product: CASSLDRGGGETQYF.